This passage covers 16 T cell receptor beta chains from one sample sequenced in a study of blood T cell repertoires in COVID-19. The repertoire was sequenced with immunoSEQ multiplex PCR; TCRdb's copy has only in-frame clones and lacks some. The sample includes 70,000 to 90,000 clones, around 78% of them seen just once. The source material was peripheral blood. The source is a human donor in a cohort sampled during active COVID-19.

CDR3 amino acids: CASSLLGQGGHASSGNTIYF. In DNA, the CDR3 is TGTGCCAGCAGTTTACTGGGCCAGGGGGGCCACGCTAGCTCTGGAAACACCATATATTTT. V usage is TRBV28 and J usage is TRBJ1-3, with TRBD1 matching over 7 bases. Per germline, CDR1 MDHEN and CDR2 SYDVKM. V dropped 2 bases and J dropped 0; count of bases not matched to a gene: 16. This CDR3 has 20 amino acids.

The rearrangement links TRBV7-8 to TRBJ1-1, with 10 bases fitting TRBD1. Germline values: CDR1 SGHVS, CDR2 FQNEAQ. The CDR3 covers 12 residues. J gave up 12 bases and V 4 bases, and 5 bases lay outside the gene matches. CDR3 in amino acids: CASSSPTGGPFF. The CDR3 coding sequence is TGTGCCAGCAGCTCACCGACAGGGGGCCCTTTCTTT.

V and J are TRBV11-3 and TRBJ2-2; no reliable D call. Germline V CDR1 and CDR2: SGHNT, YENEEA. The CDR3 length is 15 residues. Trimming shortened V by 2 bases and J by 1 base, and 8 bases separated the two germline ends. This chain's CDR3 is CASSLRQENTGELFF. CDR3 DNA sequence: TGTGCCAGCAGCTTAAGGCAGGAGAACACCGGGGAGCTGTTTTTT.

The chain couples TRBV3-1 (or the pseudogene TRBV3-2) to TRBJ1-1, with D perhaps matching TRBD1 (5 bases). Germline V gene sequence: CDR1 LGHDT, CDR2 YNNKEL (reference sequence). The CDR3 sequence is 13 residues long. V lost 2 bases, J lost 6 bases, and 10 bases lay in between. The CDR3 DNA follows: TGTGCCAGCAGCCAACCAGGGATCCCTGAAGCTTTCTTT. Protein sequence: CASSQPGIPEAFF.

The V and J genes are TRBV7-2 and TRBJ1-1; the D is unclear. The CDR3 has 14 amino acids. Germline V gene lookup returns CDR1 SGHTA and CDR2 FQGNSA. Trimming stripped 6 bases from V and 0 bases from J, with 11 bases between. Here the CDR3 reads CASSPSPLNTEAFF. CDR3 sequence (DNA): TGTGCCAGCAGTCCTAGCCCGTTGAACACTGAAGCTTTCTTT. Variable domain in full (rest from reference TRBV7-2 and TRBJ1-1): GAGVSQSPSNKVTEKGKDVELRCDPISGHTALYWYRQSLGQGLEFLIYFQGNSAPDKSGLPSDRFSAERTGGSVSTLTIQRTQQEDSAVYLCASSPSPLNTEAFFGQGTRLTVV.

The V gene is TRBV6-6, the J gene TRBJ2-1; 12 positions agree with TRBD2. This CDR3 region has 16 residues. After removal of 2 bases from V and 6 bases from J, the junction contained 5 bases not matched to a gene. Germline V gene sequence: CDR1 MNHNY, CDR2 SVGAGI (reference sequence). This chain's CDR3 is CASSYRTSGDLNEQFF. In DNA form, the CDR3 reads TGTGCCAGCAGTTACAGGACTAGCGGGGATCTCAATGAGCAGTTCTTC.

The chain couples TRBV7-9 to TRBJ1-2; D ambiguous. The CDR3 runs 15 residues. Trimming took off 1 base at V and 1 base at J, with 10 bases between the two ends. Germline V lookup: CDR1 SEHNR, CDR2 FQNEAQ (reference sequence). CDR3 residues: CASSLGWHNNYGYTF. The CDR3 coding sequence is TGTGCCAGCAGCTTAGGATGGCACAATAACTATGGCTACACCTTC.

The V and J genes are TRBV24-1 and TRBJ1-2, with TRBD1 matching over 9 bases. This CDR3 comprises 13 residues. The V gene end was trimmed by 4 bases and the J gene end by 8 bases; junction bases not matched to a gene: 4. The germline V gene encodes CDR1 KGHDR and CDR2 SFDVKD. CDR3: CATSDTTGGGYTF. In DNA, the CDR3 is TGTGCCACCAGTGACACAACAGGGGGCGGCTACACCTTC.

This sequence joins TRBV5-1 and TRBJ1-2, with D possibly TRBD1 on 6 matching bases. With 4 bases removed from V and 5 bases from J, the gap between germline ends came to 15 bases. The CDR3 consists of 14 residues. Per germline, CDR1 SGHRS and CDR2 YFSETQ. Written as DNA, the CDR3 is TGCGCCAGCAGCAACCCAGGGGTGGAATATGGCTACACCTTC. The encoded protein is CASSNPGVEYGYTF.

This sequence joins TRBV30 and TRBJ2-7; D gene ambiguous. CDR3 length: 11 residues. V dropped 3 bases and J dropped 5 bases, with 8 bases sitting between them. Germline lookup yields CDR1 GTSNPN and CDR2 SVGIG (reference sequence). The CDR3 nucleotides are TGTGCCTGGAGCGCTCGCGACGAGCAGTACTTC. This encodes CAWSARDEQYF.

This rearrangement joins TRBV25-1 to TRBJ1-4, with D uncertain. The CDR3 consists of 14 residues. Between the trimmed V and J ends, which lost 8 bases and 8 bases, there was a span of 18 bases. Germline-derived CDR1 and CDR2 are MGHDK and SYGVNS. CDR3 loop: CASGEMREEEKLFF. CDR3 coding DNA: TGTGCCAGCGGAGAGATGAGGGAGGAAGAAAAACTGTTTTTT.

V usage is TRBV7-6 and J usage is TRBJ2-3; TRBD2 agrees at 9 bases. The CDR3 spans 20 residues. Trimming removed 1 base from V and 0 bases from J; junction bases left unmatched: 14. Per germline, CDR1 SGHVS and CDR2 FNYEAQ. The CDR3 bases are TGTGCCAGCAGCTTAGTAGTAGCGGGAGACGAACAATATAGCACAGATACGCAGTATTTT. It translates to CASSLVVAGDEQYSTDTQYF. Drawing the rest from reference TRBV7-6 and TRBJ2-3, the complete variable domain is GAGVSQSPRYKVTKRGQDVALRCDPISGHVSLYWYRQALGQGPEFLTYFNYEAQQDKSGLPNDRFSAERPEGSISTLTIQRTEQRDSAMYRCASSLVVAGDEQYSTDTQYFGPGTRLTVL.

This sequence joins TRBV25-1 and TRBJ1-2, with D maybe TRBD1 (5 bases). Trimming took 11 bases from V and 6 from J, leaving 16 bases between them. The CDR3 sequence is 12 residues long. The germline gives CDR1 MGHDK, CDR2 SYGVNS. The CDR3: CAAGGGRHGYTF. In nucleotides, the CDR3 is TGTGCCGCCGGGGGGGGAAGGCATGGCTACACCTTC.

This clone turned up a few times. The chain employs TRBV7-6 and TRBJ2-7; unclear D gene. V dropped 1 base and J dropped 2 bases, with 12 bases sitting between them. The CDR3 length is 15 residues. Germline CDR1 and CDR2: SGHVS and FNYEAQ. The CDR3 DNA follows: TGTGCCAGCAGCTTAGGCCACGGTTCAACCTACGAGCAGTACTTC. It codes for CASSLGHGSTYEQYF.

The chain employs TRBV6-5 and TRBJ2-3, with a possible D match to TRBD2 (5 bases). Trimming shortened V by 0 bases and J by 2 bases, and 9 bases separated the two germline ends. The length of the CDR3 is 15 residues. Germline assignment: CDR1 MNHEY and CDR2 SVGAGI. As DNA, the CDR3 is TGTGCCAGCAGTTACTCCGCCGGGGACACAGATACGCAGTATTTT. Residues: CASSYSAGDTDTQYF.

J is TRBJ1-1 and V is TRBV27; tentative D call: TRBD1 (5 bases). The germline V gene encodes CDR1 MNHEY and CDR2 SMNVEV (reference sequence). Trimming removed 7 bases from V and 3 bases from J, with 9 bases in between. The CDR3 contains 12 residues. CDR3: CASIAQDTEAFF. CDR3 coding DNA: TGTGCCAGCATTGCACAGGACACTGAAGCTTTCTTT.